The next 11 T cell receptor beta chains were all read from a single sample in a study of blood T cell repertoires in COVID-19. TCRdb's table, derived via immunoSEQ multiplex PCR, lists solely in-frame clones and lacks some. The sample lists approximately 300,000 clones, about nine tenths occurring once. Material: peripheral blood. Receptors originate from a man aged 45-60 years with active or convalescent COVID-19.

The rearrangement links TRBV3-1 (or the pseudogene TRBV3-2) to TRBJ1-2; 9 bases are shared with TRBD1. The CDR3 runs 14 residues. Germline assignment: CDR1 LGHDT and CDR2 YNNKEL (reference sequence). After removal of 4 bases from V and 6 bases from J, the junction contained 6 bases not matched to a gene. Written as DNA, the CDR3 is TGTGCCAGCAGCCGAGACGGGACAGGGAATGGCTACACCTTC. Residues: CASSRDGTGNGYTF.

J is TRBJ1-1 and V is TRBV10-3, with 10 bases identical to TRBD1. CDR1 is ENHRY, CDR2 SYGVKD, per germline. Trimming cost V 0 bases and J 11 bases; bases outside gene matches: 18. The CDR3 consists of 18 residues. Here the CDR3 DNA reads TGTGCCATCAGTGAGTCTTCCCCGGTCCGGACAGGGGGGCACTGGGCTTTCTTT. This translates into CAISESSPVRTGGHWAFF.

This chain uses TRBV19 with TRBJ1-2, with 7 bases identical to TRBD1. The CDR3 runs to 16 residues. With 1 base clipped from V and 0 bases from J, the junction kept 5 bases outside the gene matches. The germline V gene encodes CDR1 LNHDA and CDR2 SQIVND (reference sequence). CDR3 nucleotides: TGTGCCAGTAGTATAGTAGGGGACAGCTCTAACTATGGCTACACCTTC. Translation: CASSIVGDSSNYGYTF.

The J gene is TRBJ1-2, the V gene TRBV12-3 or TRBV12-4, with D maybe TRBD1 (6 bases). CDR3 length: 13 residues. Trimming cost V 6 bases and J 2 bases, with 10 bases left between them. CDR3 sequence reads: CASRMTGNYGYTF. The CDR3, as DNA: TGTGCCAGCAGGATGACAGGAAACTATGGCTACACCTTC.

The chain has TRBV18 and TRBJ1-2; D is uncertain. The germline gives CDR1 KGHSH, CDR2 LQKENI. The CDR3 covers 15 residues. V gave up 1 base and J gave up 4 bases, with 13 bases separating them. The CDR3 here is CASSPRSGMSYGYTF. The CDR3 region has the DNA TGTGCCAGCTCACCACGTTCCGGGATGAGCTATGGCTACACCTTC. The complete variable domain, with remaining parts taken from reference TRBV18 and TRBJ1-2, reads NAGVMQNPRHLVRRRGQEARLRCSPMKGHSHVYWYRQLPEEGLKFMVYLQKENIIDESGMPKERFSAEFPKEGPSILRIQQVVRGDSAAYFCASSPRSGMSYGYTFGSGTRLTVV.

Only one count was recorded for this clone. This chain connects TRBV14 to TRBJ2-1, with 13 nucleotides matching TRBD2. The J segment lost 0 bases and the V segment lost 9 bases, leaving 5 bases of the junction unmatched. Germline lookup yields CDR1 SGHDN and CDR2 FVKESK. The CDR3 extends over 16 amino acids. This CDR3 reads CARGLAGSGSYNEQFF. The CDR3 DNA sequence: TGTGCCAGGGGACTAGCGGGATCCGGCTCCTACAATGAGCAGTTCTTC.

V is TRBV27 and J is TRBJ2-7, with a weak D call TRBD1 (5 bases). Germline assignment: CDR1 MNHEY and CDR2 SMNVEV (reference sequence). The V gene lost 7 bases and the J gene lost 4 bases, with 17 bases spanning the gap. This CDR3 contains 14 residues. DNA for the CDR3: TGTGCCAGCATGACCTACGAAAGGGGATACGAGCAGTACTTC. Residues: CASMTYERGYEQYF.

This chain uses TRBV5-4 with TRBJ1-4; TRBD1 might be the D (6 bases). This CDR3 is 15 amino acids long. Germline lookup yields CDR1 SGHNT and CDR2 YYREEE (reference sequence). Deletions cut 2 bases from V and 4 bases from J, with 12 bases between. CDR3 sequence: CASSFQGPFNEKLFF. CDR3 in DNA: TGTGCCAGCAGCTTCCAGGGGCCCTTTAATGAAAAACTGTTTTTT. Based on the CDR3 plus reference TRBV5-4 and TRBJ1-4, the full variable domain is ETGVTQSPTHLIKTRGQQVTLRCSSQSGHNTVSWYQQALGQGPQFIFQYYREEENGRGNFPPRFSGLQFPNYSSELNVNALELDDSALYLCASSFQGPFNEKLFFGSGTQLSVL.

The chain uses TRBV6-5 and TRBJ2-7, with D perhaps TRBD1 (6 bases). CDR1 is MNHEY, CDR2 SVGAGI, per germline. V was cut by 5 bases and J by 0 bases, with 14 bases left in between. CDR3 size: 15 residues. The CDR3 protein is CASSRATGTSYEQYF. CDR3 coding DNA: TGTGCCAGCAGTAGGGCGACAGGTACCTCCTACGAGCAGTACTTC.

This clone was seen more than once but under ten times. CDR3 region: CASRPVPLPSNIQYF. The DNA for the CDR3 is TGTGCCAGCAGACCCGTCCCCCTACCTTCAAACATTCAGTACTTC. This chain connects TRBV9 to TRBJ2-4; D is unresolved. The CDR3 is 15 amino acids. The V gene's germline CDR1 is SGDLS and CDR2 YYNGEE. V dropped 5 bases and J dropped 6 bases, with 18 bases sitting between them.

This chain links TRBV5-4 with TRBJ2-1; 9 bases agree with TRBD2. CDR1 and CDR2 (germline): SGHNT, YYREEE (reference sequence). The CDR3 has 15 residues. The V segment lost 3 bases and the J segment 7 bases; nucleotides outside the gene matches: 8. This CDR3 is CASSSLAGMGNEQFF. The CDR3 DNA sequence: TGTGCCAGCAGCTCCCTAGCGGGGATGGGGAATGAGCAGTTCTTC.